A single T cell receptor (beta chain) is shown here with its context. Its specificity is not known. The entry originates in a study of naive and memory T cell subsets. The study's findings and limits: A few larger clonotypes appeared in naive repertoires, especially CD8, possibly memory cells re-expressing CD45RA. Findings for naive and memory subsets could not be checked against ground truth.

The CDR3 contains 15 residues. V was trimmed by 0 bases and J by 2 bases, leaving 8 bases between them. The germline gives CDR1 SGHDT, CDR2 YYEEEE. Both TRBC1 and TRBC2 were covered by a beta constant-region primer of two equimolar oligonucleotides. The ligated cDNA underwent four PCR rounds using SP2 and nested alpha and beta constant-region primers. TCRdb ran MiXCR on the UMI-ligation and nested PCR reads and lists one entry per CDR3 protein. Here the sample spans under 150,000 distinct CDR3 sequences, about 20% being singletons. The sequenced material came from naive CD8+ T cells from blood. This sequence was found in a human donor in good health. The gene calls are TRBV5-6 and TRBJ1-4; no firm D call. The DNA for the CDR3 is TGTGCCAGCAGCTTGGTGTGGCAGACTAATGAAAAACTGTTTTTT. It codes for CASSLVWQTNEKLFF.